This TCR beta chain stems from a study of blood T cell repertoires in COVID-19. Study summary: COVID-19 samples from acute and convalescent phases originated in the United States, Italy and Spain. Sample material is recorded as cDNA or gDNA derived from T cells, B-cell-depleted T cells, or PBMCs.

Sequencing was performed with immunoSEQ multiplex PCR; in TCRdb, only in-frame clones are kept and a portion is missing. The data hold hundreds of thousands of clones, with 80% to 90% observed a single time. Self-reported history from a screening survey and questionnaire set each donor's cohort. Germline V lookup: CDR1 SGHTA, CDR2 FQGNSA. The ends were cut back, 0 bases at V and 0 bases at J, with 15 bases in the middle. CDR3 length equals 17 residues. The chain carries TRBV7-2 and TRBJ2-7; tentative D call: TRBD2 (6 bases). The origin of this receptor is a man between 18 and 35 years old who had recovered from COVID-19. Sequencing was performed on PBMCs or T cells enriched from blood (not recorded which). The CDR3 nucleotides read TGTGCCAGCAGCTTAGCGCCTCTGGGGAGGAGCTCCTACGAGCAGTACTTC. It encodes CASSLAPLGRSSYEQYF.